This is a list of T cell receptor beta chains from one sample in a study of cytomegalovirus exposure and HLA in healthy donors. Here immunoSEQ multiplex PCR was the method, and the copy in TCRdb shows in-frame clones only, minus some. This sample carries 55,000 to 75,000 clones, around 68% of them seen once, and the ten largest clones take around a sixth. The sequenced sample consisted of PBMCs. The receptors originated from a man in his forties or fifties in good health and CMV-seropositive. CDR3s include the opening cysteine and the closing phenylalanine or tryptophan. A D gene is named only where the DNA matches it firmly. Clone sizes are given selectively: once, few, many, or a class where the clone is expanded.

J | D | size | V | CDR3 | DNA
TRBJ1-5 | TRBD1 | NA | TRBV2 | CASRQDRGGQPQHF | TGTGCCAGCAGACAGGACAGGGGCGGCCAGCCCCAGCATTTT
TRBJ1-4 | NA | NA | TRBV13 | CASSPRQTNEKLFF | TGTGCCAGCAGCCCCCGACAGACTAATGAAAAACTGTTTTTT
TRBJ2-7 | NA | NA | TRBV5-6 | CASSLVRHTYEQYF | TGTGCCAGCAGCTTGGTCAGGCATACCTACGAGCAGTACTTC
TRBJ2-3 | NA | NA | TRBV18 | CASSPPLATDTQYF | TGTGCCAGCTCACCCCCCTTGGCCACAGATACGCAGTATTTT
TRBJ1-6 | NA | once | TRBV7-9 | CASSLVGGFGSPLHF | TGTGCCAGCAGCTTAGTAGGCGGGTTCGGTTCACCCCTCCACTTT
TRBJ2-7 | TRBD2 | NA | TRBV7-9 | CSSTTSGSSEQYF | TGTTCCAGCACCACTAGCGGGAGCTCCGAGCAGTACTTC
TRBJ1-2 | TRBD1 | NA | TRBV12-5 | CASGLARDRLYGYTF | TGTGCTAGTGGTTTGGCCAGGGACAGGTTATATGGCTACACCTTC
TRBJ2-3 | TRBD2 | NA | TRBV6-6 | CASRLLAGSDTQYF | TGTGCCAGCAGACTACTAGCGGGGTCAGATACGCAGTATTTT
TRBJ2-7 | TRBD1 | NA | TRBV5-1 | CASSWGETGSYEQYF | TGCGCCAGCAGCTGGGGCGAGACAGGGTCTTACGAGCAGTACTTC
TRBJ2-7 | TRBD2 | NA | TRBV18 | CASSAIARLAGGEQYF | TGTGCCAGCTCCGCCATAGCAAGGTTAGCGGGAGGCGAGCAGTACTTC
TRBJ1-4 | TRBD1 | NA | TRBV19 | CASSLRRDRVEKLFF | TGTGCCAGTAGTCTACGCCGGGACAGGGTCGAAAAACTGTTTTTT
TRBJ2-7 | NA | NA | TRBV2 | CASSPHHYEQYF | TGTGCCAGCAGTCCACATCACTACGAGCAGTACTTC
TRBJ1-1 | TRBD1 | once | TRBV7-9 | CASSQDRGTEAFF | TGTGCCAGCAGCCAAGACAGGGGCACTGAAGCTTTCTTT
TRBJ2-7 | TRBD1 | NA | TRBV4-2 | CASSPDRDSYEQYF | TGTGCCAGCAGCCCCGACAGGGACTCCTACGAGCAGTACTTC
TRBJ2-5 | NA | few | TRBV9 | CASSVTEGGRETQYF | TGTGCCAGCAGCGTCACGGAGGGTGGGAGGGAGACCCAGTACTTC
TRBJ2-7 | NA | NA | TRBV6-6 | CASSLSQAPYEQYF | TGTGCCAGCAGCCTCTCTCAGGCTCCCTACGAGCAGTACTTC
TRBJ2-2 | TRBD1 | NA | TRBV6-5 | CATGTGVSTGELFF | TGTGCCACCGGGACAGGGGTCTCAACTGGGGAGCTGTTTTTT
TRBJ2-7 | NA | NA | TRBV2 | CASRGEYEQYF | TGTGCCAGCAGGGGAGAATACGAGCAGTACTTC
TRBJ2-7 | TRBD2 | few | TRBV4-2 | CASSLDGLAGSTYEQYF | TGTGCCAGCAGCCTAGATGGTTTAGCGGGATCCACCTACGAGCAGTACTTC
TRBJ2-1 | NA | NA | TRBV7-9 | CASNRDLTNNEQFF | TGTGCCAGCAACCGGGACTTAACGAACAATGAGCAGTTCTTC
TRBJ1-2 | TRBD1 | once | TRBV25-1 | CASSDLPGQGGGYTF | TGTGCCAGCAGTGATCTCCCCGGACAGGGTGGGGGCTACACCTTC